The 29 T cell receptor beta chains listed next were all sequenced from one sample in a study of CD8 T cells in ankylosing spondylitis. One entry per CDR3 protein results from TCRdb running MiXCR on the 5' RACE reads. In the table there are 250,000 to 400,000 distinct CDR3 sequences, around a tenth of which are singletons. Specimen: blood, either unsorted or a sorted T cell fraction (not recorded which). These TCRs come from a female donor with ankylosing spondylitis or in good health (not recorded which).

Ten or more counts support this clonotype. J is TRBJ2-1 and V is TRBV20-1; D uncertain. Trimming left V 4 bases short and J 4 bases short, with 14 bases between. Germline V gene sequence: CDR1 DFQATT, CDR2 SNEGSKA (reference sequence). This CDR3 comprises 14 residues. Written as DNA, the CDR3 is TGCAGTGCTACCCCCTACACGGATTACAATGAGCAGTTCTTC. This encodes CSATPYTDYNEQFF.

This clonotype was picked up many times. This chain joins TRBV24-1 and TRBJ2-2, with D perhaps TRBD2 (5 bases). The germline gives CDR1 KGHDR, CDR2 SFDVKD. The CDR3 totals 14 residues. Trimming pared 9 bases from V and 2 bases from J, leaving 12 bases between. CDR3 protein: CATAGLRNTGELFF. The CDR3 region has the DNA TGTGCCACCGCCGGACTGAGAAACACCGGGGAGCTGTTTTTT.

Only one count was recorded for this clonotype. This may arise from a read error, as a much more abundant clone is one base away. The chain carries TRBV21-1 and TRBJ2-2; TRBD2, the D gene given by the table, was not confirmed from the DNA. TRBV21-1 corresponds to a pseudogene. This CDR3 is built from 20 residues. Written as DNA, the CDR3 is TGTGCCAGCAGCAAAAACTCGCCGGGCACTAGCGGGGTGAACATCGGGGAGCTGTTTTTT. Amino acids: CASSKNSPGTSGVNIGELFF.

This clonotype was observed many times. J is TRBJ1-2 and V is TRBV5-8; D is perhaps TRBD1 (5 bases). From germline, CDR1 is SGHTS and CDR2 YDEGEE. Trimming stripped 0 bases from V and 2 bases from J, with 8 bases between. CDR3 size: 14 residues. The CDR3 region is CASSLGGPNYGYTF. DNA of the CDR3: TGTGCCAGCAGCTTGGGGGGACCGAACTATGGCTACACCTTC.

This clonotype was detected many times. J is TRBJ2-2 and V is TRBV27, with TRBD1 matching over 10 bases. Germline values: CDR1 MNHEY, CDR2 SMNVEV (reference sequence). Trimming removed 5 bases from V and 6 bases from J; junction bases left unmatched: 12. This CDR3 spans 17 amino acids. CDR3 in amino acids: CASSLFGAGTGAGELFF. For the CDR3, the DNA is TGTGCCAGCAGTCTTTTCGGAGCAGGGACAGGGGCCGGGGAGCTGTTTTTT.

This clonotype was seen a handful of times. The V gene is TRBV7-8, the J gene TRBJ2-2; D remains unclear. The germline gives CDR1 SGHVS, CDR2 FQNEAQ. V lost 6 bases and J 1 base, leaving 12 bases between the germline ends. The CDR3 is 15 amino acids. DNA of the CDR3: TGTGCCAGCAGGGCGGCACTATTGAACACCGGGGAGCTGTTTTTT. This codes for CASRAALLNTGELFF. The full variable domain, completed using reference TRBV7-8 and TRBJ2-2, is GAGVSQSPRYKVAKRGQDVALRCDPISGHVSLFWYQQALGQGPEFLTYFQNEAQLDKSGLPSDRFFAERPEGSVSTLKIQRTQQEDSAVYLCASRAALLNTGELFFGEGSRLTVL.

Points on this clonotype: At one of its ends the junction is not consistent with the germline gene, which may arise from a read error. The chain recombines TRBV20-1 with TRBJ1-3, with 7 bases matching TRBD1. CDR3 length: 16 amino acids. Per germline, CDR1 DFQATT and CDR2 SNEGSKA (reference sequence). The chain's CDR3 is CCAVQGRPSSGNTIYF. DNA of the CDR3: TGCTGTGCGGTACAGGGGCGCCCGAGCTCTGGAAACACCATATATTTT.

Ten or more counts support this clonotype. The chain is built from TRBV5-1 and TRBJ2-5; no clear D. This CDR3 has 12 amino acids. The V and J ends lost 4 bases and 4 bases respectively, with 8 bases between them. Germline loops: CDR1 SGHRS, CDR2 YFSETQ. DNA for the CDR3: TGCGCCAGCAGCCGGAGAGGAGAGACCCAGTACTTC. It yields the protein CASSRRGETQYF.

This clonotype has ten or more counts. V gene TRBV10-3 combines with J gene TRBJ2-3; 12 bases are a match to TRBD2. Per germline, CDR1 ENHRY and CDR2 SYGVKD. V was pared by 8 bases and J by 6 bases, with 6 bases of the junction left unmatched. The CDR3 loop spans 14 amino acids. CDR3 amino acids: CAIGLAGSPDTQYF. CDR3 nucleotides: TGTGCCATCGGACTAGCGGGAAGTCCGGATACGCAGTATTTT.

In its sample, this clonotype was seen many times. The rearrangement links TRBV5-8 to TRBJ1-3, with D perhaps TRBD1 (6 bases). The CDR3 totals 16 residues. Germline V gene data show CDR1 as SGHTS and CDR2 as YDEGEE. Trimming took off 4 bases at V and 1 base at J, with 15 bases between the two ends. DNA for the CDR3: TGTGCCAGCAGCCCGGGGGCAGGGTGGTCTGGAAACACCATATATTTT. Amino acid sequence: CASSPGAGWSGNTIYF.

This clonotype was found many times. The chain employs TRBV28 and TRBJ1-1; possibly TRBD1 for D (6 bases). Trimming stripped 5 bases from V and 5 bases from J, with 21 bases between. Germline CDR1 MDHEN, CDR2 SYDVKM. The CDR3 runs 16 residues. The CDR3 DNA follows: TGTGCCAGCAGTGCCCCACGAGGGGGGGAGGATACTGAAGCTTTCTTT. It translates to CASSAPRGGEDTEAFF.

This clonotype showed up many times. V gene TRBV5-1 combines with J gene TRBJ2-4; TRBD2 agrees at 7 bases. V dropped 0 bases and J dropped 11; count of bases not matched to a gene: 11. CDR3 length equals 15 residues. Germline lookup yields CDR1 SGHRS and CDR2 YFSETQ. The CDR3 bases are TGCGCCAGCAGCTTGGAGAGTTCGAGCGGGATTCTTCAGTACTTC. Translated: CASSLESSSGILQYF.

This clonotype was observed many times. The chain combines TRBV7-9 with TRBJ1-2, with D perhaps matching TRBD1 (5 bases). From germline, CDR1 is SEHNR and CDR2 FQNEAQ (reference sequence). The CDR3 has 13 amino acids. V lost 4 bases, J lost 7 bases, and 13 bases lay in between. CDR3 in amino acids: CASSSDGRAGYTF. As DNA, the CDR3 is TGTGCCAGCAGCTCCGATGGCAGGGCTGGCTACACCTTC.

This sequence joins TRBV10-3 and TRBJ2-3, with 10 nucleotides matching TRBD1. The CDR3 is made up of 15 amino acids. Germline V gene data show CDR1 as ENHRY and CDR2 as SYGVKD. J gave up 4 bases and V 5 bases, and 6 bases lay outside the gene matches. CDR3: CAISQHGQGADTQYF. CDR3 DNA: TGTGCCATCAGTCAGCACGGACAGGGGGCAGATACGCAGTATTTT.

At least ten counts were recorded for this clonotype. The rearrangement joins TRBV12-3 or TRBV12-4 to TRBJ1-5, with D possibly matching TRBD1 (6 bases). V was trimmed by 6 bases and J by 2 bases, leaving 14 bases between them. The length of the CDR3 is 15 residues. This chain's CDR3 is CASRSSTGGNQPQHF. The CDR3 coding sequence is TGTGCCAGCAGATCGTCGACAGGAGGCAATCAGCCCCAGCATTTT.

The rearrangement links TRBV20-1 to TRBJ2-2; perhaps TRBD2 as D (6 bases). Germline CDR1 reads DFQATT; CDR2 reads SNEGSKA (reference sequence). V was pared by 4 bases and J by 3 bases, with 12 bases between. CDR3 length: 14 residues. The CDR3 sequence: CSAMRGEYTGELFF. For the CDR3, the DNA is TGCAGTGCTATGCGCGGGGAGTACACCGGGGAGCTGTTTTTT.

This chain connects TRBV20-1 to TRBJ2-7; D possibly corresponds to TRBD1 (6 bases). This CDR3 region has 11 residues. Germline loops: CDR1 DFQATT, CDR2 SNEGSKA (reference sequence). The ends were cut back, 5 bases at V and 4 bases at J, with 9 bases in the middle. In nucleotides, the CDR3 is TGCAGTGCTGCAGGGGTGTACGAGCAGTACTTC. Translating gives CSAAGVYEQYF.

This clonotype was observed a few times. The chain recombines TRBV30 with TRBJ1-2, with 7 bases lining up with TRBD1. The ends lost 1 base at V and 6 bases at J; junction bases unmatched: 17. This CDR3 is built from 17 residues. The germline V gene encodes CDR1 GTSNPN and CDR2 SVGIG (reference sequence). CDR3 amino acids: CAWSARSTGLTPDGYTF. CDR3 sequence (DNA): TGTGCCTGGAGTGCGAGGTCGACAGGGCTTACCCCTGATGGCTACACCTTC.

V usage is TRBV12-3 or TRBV12-4 and J usage is TRBJ1-1; D perhaps matches TRBD1 (5 bases). The CDR3 extends over 16 amino acids. Trimming left V 3 bases short and J 0 bases short, with 14 bases between. Written as DNA, the CDR3 is TGTGCCAGCAGTTTCCGGCAGGGCATGATGAACACTGAAGCTTTCTTT. It translates to CASSFRQGMMNTEAFF.

This clonotype came up many times. This rearrangement joins TRBV20-1 to TRBJ2-3; 15 positions agree with TRBD2. The CDR3 is made up of 16 amino acids. Germline lookup yields CDR1 DFQATT and CDR2 SNEGSKA (reference sequence). Trimming removed 7 bases from V and 3 bases from J; junction bases left unmatched: 8. The DNA for the CDR3 is TGCAGTGTTAAAGGACTAGCGGGGGGGTTGACAGATACGCAGTATTTT. It translates to CSVKGLAGGLTDTQYF.

V usage is TRBV25-1 and J usage is TRBJ2-3, with 13 bases lining up with TRBD2. The germline gives CDR1 MGHDK, CDR2 SYGVNS. This CDR3 spans 19 amino acids. Germline trimming cut 3 bases from V and 5 bases from J; bases unmatched to any gene: 14. The CDR3 is CASSDQVAGLAGAGDTQYF. CDR3 sequence (DNA): TGTGCCAGCAGTGATCAGGTAGCCGGACTAGCGGGAGCGGGAGATACGCAGTATTTT.

This clonotype occurred many times. The gene calls are TRBV6-1 and TRBJ2-1, with 8 bases lining up with TRBD1. The CDR3 spans 15 residues. With 7 bases clipped from V and 2 bases from J, the junction kept 7 bases outside the gene matches. CDR1 is MNHNS, CDR2 SASEGT, per germline. The CDR3 loop reads CASTFDRGPYNEQFF. The CDR3 DNA is TGTGCCAGCACCTTTGACAGGGGCCCCTACAATGAGCAGTTCTTC.

This clonotype was seen a handful of times. The J gene is TRBJ1-2, the V gene TRBV14; D possibly corresponds to TRBD1 (6 bases). The germline CDR1 and CDR2 sequences are SGHDN and FVKESK. This CDR3 comprises 12 residues. Trimming left V 8 bases short and J 2 bases short, with 9 bases between. CDR3: CASAQGNYGYTF. The DNA of the CDR3 is TGTGCCAGCGCACAGGGCAACTATGGCTACACCTTC.

On this clonotype: Given a much more abundant clone one base away, this may be a read error. This chain uses TRBV27 with TRBJ1-5, with D possibly being TRBD1 (5 bases). This CDR3 has 13 residues. Germline CDR1 and CDR2: MNHEY and SMNVEV (reference sequence). The CDR3 region is CAGRRGGNQPQHF. The CDR3 nucleotides are TGTGCCGGCAGGAGGGGTGGCAATCAGCCCCAGCATTTT.

This clonotype was counted between two and nine times. V is TRBV5-1 and J is TRBJ2-1; 7 bases match TRBD1. Germline CDR1 reads SGHRS; CDR2 reads YFSETQ. This CDR3 has 13 amino acids. V shed 7 bases and J 5 bases; nucleotides not matched to a gene: 6. CDR3 region: CASQQGSNNEQFF. The DNA for the CDR3 is TGCGCCAGCCAACAGGGGTCCAACAATGAGCAGTTCTTC.

At least ten counts were recorded for this clonotype. This rearrangement joins TRBV5-1 to TRBJ2-1; 8 bases are a match to TRBD2. This CDR3 is 16 amino acids long. Unmatched junction bases numbered 8, after V lost 5 bases and J lost 1 base. Germline CDR1 SGHRS, CDR2 YFSETQ. CDR3 nucleotide sequence: TGCGCCAGCAGGAGTAGCGGGACTTTTTCCTACAATGAGCAGTTCTTC. Its protein is CASRSSGTFSYNEQFF.

This sequence joins TRBV6-6 and TRBJ2-4, with a tentative D call TRBD1 (6 bases). Per the germline V gene, CDR1 is MNHNY and CDR2 is SVGAGI (reference sequence). The V and J ends lost 4 bases and 8 bases respectively, with 12 bases between them. The CDR3 consists of 13 residues. The CDR3 sequence is CASSSGRQDIQYF. CDR3 coding DNA: TGTGCCAGCAGTTCCGGACGACAGGACATTCAGTACTTC.

This clonotype has only a few counts. The gene calls are TRBV11-2 and TRBJ2-1, with D perhaps TRBD1 (6 bases). V was clipped by 5 bases and J by 6 bases, with 17 bases between them. Per the germline V gene, CDR1 is SGHAT and CDR2 is FQNNGV. This CDR3 region has 15 residues. The CDR3 protein is CASSLTGIPSNEQFF. The CDR3 nucleotides read TGTGCCAGCAGCCTTACAGGGATACCATCCAATGAGCAGTTCTTC. The full variable domain, completed using reference TRBV11-2 and TRBJ2-1, is EAGVAQSPRYKIIEKRQSVAFWCNPISGHATLYWYQQILGQGPKLLIQFQNNGVVDDSQLPKDRFSAERLKGVDSTLKIQPAKLEDSAVYLCASSLTGIPSNEQFFGPGTRLTVL.

This clonotype was found many times. V gene TRBV5-1 combines with J gene TRBJ2-7; 8 bases match TRBD1. The CDR3 length is 14 residues. Germline CDR1 is SGHRS and CDR2 is YFSETQ. The trim removed 4 bases at V and 4 bases at J, leaving 7 bases unmatched. The CDR3 region is CASSGGQDKYEQYF. In nucleotides, the CDR3 is TGCGCCAGCAGCGGGGGACAGGATAAATACGAGCAGTACTTC.